This T cell receptor (beta chain) came from a study of beta chain features in type 1 diabetes. Points from the study as a whole: Shortening that was moderate but significant affected the TCRB CDR3s of Type 1 diabetes patients in all four CD4+ subsets. Overrepresentation of cells with high TCR expression could result from cDNA sequencing. Shorter templates might be favored by PCR, and equally so in patients and in controls.

The CDR3 runs 11 residues. The V end lost 3 bases, the J end lost 4 bases, and 4 bases lay between the germline ends. The germline gives CDR1 MGHDK, CDR2 SYGVNS. In the case of this clone: What it binds is unknown. The identical CDR3 is also encoded by other nucleotide sequences in the sample.

Of the isolated RNA, all was reverse transcribed, and so the sequenced material was expressed TCRB transcripts. Repertoires were generated with immunoSEQ multiplex PCR, while TCRdb's copy carries only in-frame clones and drops some. The sample consists of approximately 730,000 clones, over 10% of them appearing once. The authors sorted CD4+ naive, central memory, regulatory and stem cell-like memory cells via CD45RO/CCR7/CD25/CD127/CD95/CD27. Over 95% purity was reached by all sorted populations. Material for sequencing was naive CD4+ T cells from blood. The sequence came from a man between 18 and 35 years old with type 1 diabetes. The chain has TRBV25-1 and TRBJ2-7; D not certain. CDR3 protein: CASSDRYEQYF. In DNA form, the CDR3 reads TGTGCCAGCAGTGACAGATACGAGCAGTACTTC.